These T cell receptor beta chains were read from a single sample in a study of CD4 T cells in relation to SARS-CoV-2 and coronaviruses. Here immunoSEQ multiplex PCR was the method, and the copy in TCRdb shows in-frame clones only, minus some. Of under 65,000 clones in the sample, about nine tenths were seen once. The sequencing input was memory CD4+ T cells from PBMCs. The receptor set was obtained from a human donor in good health. CDR3s include the opening cysteine and the closing phenylalanine or tryptophan. D genes are given only for firm matches. Clone size, where shown, is once, few, many, or a class for clones that have expanded.

V,J,size,D,CDR3,DNA
TRBV7-2,TRBJ2-4,.,.,CASSPRGAKNIQYF,TGTGCCAGCAGTCCCAGGGGAGCCAAAAACATTCAGTACTTC
TRBV6-5,TRBJ2-1,.,.,CASSATVLVNEQFF,TGTGCCAGCAGCGCGACGGTCCTTGTGAATGAGCAGTTCTTC
TRBV6-1,TRBJ2-1,.,TRBD2,CASSEVGIAGAGNEQFF,TGTGCCAGCAGTGAAGTGGGAATAGCGGGAGCCGGCAATGAGCAGTTCTTC
TRBV27,TRBJ1-4,.,TRBD1,CASSEGQIATNEKLFF,TGTGCCAGCAGTGAGGGACAGATTGCAACTAATGAAAAACTGTTTTTT
TRBV10-2,TRBJ1-5,once,.,CASSEPGHSNQPQHF,TGCGCCAGCAGTGAACCGGGGCATAGCAATCAGCCCCAGCATTTT
TRBV10-2,TRBJ2-6,.,.,CASRDGSSGANVLTF,TGCGCCAGCAGAGACGGAAGCTCTGGGGCCAACGTCCTGACTTTC
TRBV11-2,TRBJ1-4,.,.,CASSPAGRAEKLFF,TGTGCCAGCAGCCCCGCGGGCAGGGCCGAAAAACTGTTTTTT
TRBV24-1,TRBJ1-2,.,.,CATRAGEDGYTF,TGTGCCACCAGAGCCGGCGAGGATGGCTACACCTTC
TRBV28,TRBJ2-7,.,TRBD2,CASSPEGSGSPEQYF,TGTGCCAGCAGTCCCGAGGGTAGCGGGAGCCCCGAGCAGTACTTC
TRBV28,TRBJ2-7,.,TRBD2,CASSPSGRAWEQYF,TGTGCCAGCAGCCCGAGCGGGAGGGCGTGGGAGCAGTACTTC
TRBV3-1/TRBV3-2,TRBJ2-7,.,TRBD2,CASSLGTSGSPYEQYF,TGTGCCAGCAGCCTTGGGACTAGCGGGAGCCCCTACGAGCAGTACTTC
TRBV3-1/TRBV3-2,TRBJ2-7,.,TRBD2,CASSQTGLAGSYEQYF,TGTGCCAGCAGCCAAACGGGACTAGCGGGTTCCTACGAGCAGTACTTC
TRBV5-6,TRBJ2-2,once,.,CASSLRGRATGELFF,TGTGCCAGCAGCTTACGGGGGCGTGCAACCGGGGAGCTGTTTTTT
TRBV6-6,TRBJ2-7,.,TRBD1,CASSPGQGLNYEQYF,TGTGCCAGCAGTCCAGGACAGGGCCTTAACTACGAGCAGTACTTC
TRBV9,TRBJ2-7,few,TRBD2,CASSVGTSSEQYF,TGTGCCAGCAGCGTGGGGACTAGCAGCGAGCAGTACTTC
TRBV11-2,TRBJ1-6,.,TRBD1,CASSPRGSAGTGYNSPLHF,TGTGCCAGCAGCCCCCGTGGGAGCGCCGGGACAGGGTATAATTCACCCCTCCACTTT
TRBV30,TRBJ2-7,.,TRBD2,CAWSVRGTSGRGEQYF,TGTGCCTGGAGTGTACGAGGGACTAGCGGGAGAGGCGAGCAGTACTTC
TRBV27,TRBJ1-6,.,.,CASSSGNAYNSPLHF,TGTGCCAGCAGTTCAGGGAACGCCTATAATTCACCCCTCCACTTT
TRBV11-2,TRBJ1-1,.,TRBD1,CASSFSGQGTEAFF,TGTGCCAGCAGCTTCTCTGGACAGGGTACTGAAGCTTTCTTT
TRBV7-3,TRBJ2-3,.,TRBD2,CASSQPSGRGSDTQYF,TGTGCCAGCAGCCAACCTAGCGGGAGGGGCTCAGATACGCAGTATTTT
TRBV30,TRBJ2-3,once,.,CAWRDRALVTDTQYF,TGTGCCTGGAGGGACAGAGCCTTAGTCACAGATACGCAGTATTTT
TRBV20-1,TRBJ2-1,once,TRBD2,CSYSGIWEQFF,TGCAGTTATAGCGGGATATGGGAGCAGTTCTTC
TRBV6-5,TRBJ2-7,.,.,CASSYSKRGLLSEQYF,TGTGCCAGCAGTTACTCGAAACGGGGGCTGTTGAGCGAGCAGTACTTC
TRBV5-1,TRBJ2-1,.,.,CASSLASDEQFF,TGCGCCAGCAGCTTGGCCTCAGATGAGCAGTTCTTC
TRBV25-1,TRBJ1-2,few,.,CASSEYGGAYGYTF,TGTGCCAGCAGTGAATATGGGGGGGCCTATGGCTACACCTTC
TRBV28,TRBJ1-5,.,TRBD1,CASSFIGGQQPQHF,TGTGCCAGCAGTTTCATCGGGGGACAGCAACCCCAGCATTTT
TRBV7-9,TRBJ2-7,once,.,CASTPLGQTYEQYF,TGTGCCAGCACCCCTCTAGGGCAGACCTACGAGCAGTACTTC
TRBV5-4,TRBJ1-1,once,.,CASSLSRTEAFF,TGTGCCAGCAGCTTGTCCCGCACTGAAGCTTTCTTT
TRBV19,TRBJ2-7,.,TRBD1,CASSPQGAYEQYF,TGTGCCAGTAGTCCACAGGGGGCCTACGAGCAGTACTTC
TRBV10-2,TRBJ2-7,.,.,CASSEPAGEQYF,TGCGCCAGCAGTGAGCCAGCGGGCGAGCAGTACTTC
TRBV2,TRBJ2-1,.,TRBD2,CASSLGLASNEQFF,TGTGCCAGCAGTTTGGGACTAGCTTCGAATGAGCAGTTCTTC
TRBV6-5,TRBJ2-2,.,TRBD1,CATRRGRDTGELFF,TGTGCCACTAGAAGGGGGCGGGACACCGGGGAGCTGTTTTTT
TRBV28,TRBJ2-1,.,.,CASSLSRFNEQFF,TGTGCCAGCAGTTTAAGCAGATTTAATGAGCAGTTCTTC
TRBV24-1,TRBJ1-4,.,.,CATSKGPNEKLFF,TGTGCCACCAGTAAGGGGCCCAATGAAAAACTGTTTTTT
TRBV21-1,TRBJ1-2,medium-sized,.,CASSINKTDGVAWVLYGYTF,TGTGCCAGCAGCATAAATAAGACCGACGGAGTCGCGTGGGTACTCTATGGCTACACCTTC
TRBV2,TRBJ2-2,once,TRBD2,CASGGEGNTGELFF,TGTGCCAGCGGGGGGGAGGGTAACACCGGGGAGCTGTTTTTT
TRBV7-9,TRBJ2-4,medium-sized,.,CASSVGVRQNIQYF,TGTGCCAGCAGCGTTGGAGTCCGCCAAAACATTCAGTACTTC
TRBV27,TRBJ2-1,.,.,CASSLRPSRDSYNEQFF,TGTGCCAGCAGTTTACGTCCTAGCCGGGACTCCTACAATGAGCAGTTCTTC
TRBV5-6,TRBJ1-1,.,.,CASTKGSNTEAFF,TGTGCCAGCACCAAAGGATCGAACACTGAAGCTTTCTTT
TRBV27,TRBJ2-1,.,TRBD1,CASSWNSGQGGNEQFF,TGTGCCAGCAGTTGGAATTCGGGACAGGGGGGGAATGAGCAGTTCTTC
TRBV11-2,TRBJ2-1,once,TRBD2,CASSLLLAGGRNEQFF,TGTGCCAGCAGCTTGCTTCTAGCGGGAGGGCGCAATGAGCAGTTCTTC
TRBV28,TRBJ1-6,.,.,CASSDRLYSPLHF,TGTGCCAGCAGTGACCGGCTTTATTCACCCCTCCACTTT
TRBV4-1,TRBJ1-2,once,.,CASSQPDRPGADGYTF,TGCGCCAGCAGCCAACCCGACAGACCTGGGGCAGATGGCTACACCTTC
TRBV7-8,TRBJ1-2,.,.,CASSLQSRDTGYGYTF,TGTGCCAGCAGCTTACAGTCCCGGGACACCGGCTATGGCTACACCTTC
TRBV3-1/TRBV3-2,TRBJ1-2,.,.,CASSPAPGRLNYGYTF,TGTGCCAGCAGCCCAGCCCCGGGACGGCTTAACTATGGCTACACCTTC
TRBV7-3,TRBJ2-1,few,.,CASSSSSGSYNEQFF,TGTGCCAGCAGCTCATCCTCGGGGTCCTACAATGAGCAGTTCTTC
TRBV2,TRBJ1-2,.,.,CASSERARPYGYTF,TGTGCCAGCAGTGAAAGGGCCAGGCCCTATGGCTACACCTTC
TRBV6-4,TRBJ1-3,.,.,CASSTGSSGNTIYF,TGTGCCAGCAGTACAGGGAGCTCTGGAAACACCATATATTTT
TRBV5-1,TRBJ1-4,.,.,CASSFGPTATNEKLFF,TGCGCCAGCAGCTTTGGCCCGACAGCAACTAATGAAAAACTGTTTTTT
TRBV7-7,TRBJ2-1,.,.,CASSLGAEAYNEQFF,TGTGCCAGCAGCTTGGGAGCGGAAGCCTACAATGAGCAGTTCTTC